Listed below are T cell receptor beta chains from one sample, sequenced in a study of T cell responses to AZD1222 COVID-19 vaccine. Sequenced by immunoSEQ multiplex PCR; TCRdb stores in-frame clones only, minus some. This table holds 120,000 or so clones, more than 70% found once. Here the sequenced sample was peripheral blood, taken on day 0 of AZD1222 vaccination. All receptors derive from an adult in good health. Each CDR3 is given with its conserved first and last residue. Each record gives: CDR3 DNA, CDR3 protein, V gene, D gene, J gene, clone size. D genes are given only for firm matches. Expanded clones get a size class; other rows say once, few or many, or leave the size out.

cdr3_nt: TGTGCCAGCAGTGAAGCGCGAGGCACTCATAGTCAGCCCCAGCATTTT
cdr3_aa: CASSEARGTHSQPQHF
v_call: TRBV6-1
d_call: -
j_call: TRBJ1-5
clone_size: -

cdr3_nt: TGTGCCAGTAGTATTGGGACAGTGTACAATGAGCAGTTCTTC
cdr3_aa: CASSIGTVYNEQFF
v_call: TRBV19
d_call: TRBD1
j_call: TRBJ2-1
clone_size: once

cdr3_nt: TGTGCCAGCAGTTTAAATCAGGGGTACGAGCAGTACTTC
cdr3_aa: CASSLNQGYEQYF
v_call: TRBV27
d_call: -
j_call: TRBJ2-7
clone_size: -

cdr3_nt: TGTGCCAGCTCACCAGGGACGGCCCTACCCTACGAGCAGTACTTC
cdr3_aa: CASSPGTALPYEQYF
v_call: TRBV18
d_call: -
j_call: TRBJ2-7
clone_size: -

cdr3_nt: TGTGCCAGCATTCCCGAAGTGGGGGAAAAACTGTTTTTT
cdr3_aa: CASIPEVGEKLFF
v_call: TRBV2
d_call: -
j_call: TRBJ1-4
clone_size: -

cdr3_nt: TGTGCCAGCAGCTTATTGGGAAGGGGGCTTCAAGAGACCCAGTACTTC
cdr3_aa: CASSLLGRGLQETQYF
v_call: TRBV7-2
d_call: TRBD1
j_call: TRBJ2-5
clone_size: -

cdr3_nt: TGCGCCAGCAGCTTGTTGGACAAGCACACTGAAGCTTTCTTT
cdr3_aa: CASSLLDKHTEAFF
v_call: TRBV5-1
d_call: -
j_call: TRBJ1-1
clone_size: -

cdr3_nt: TGTGCCAGCAGCCCTTGGACGGAGGATACGCAGTATTTT
cdr3_aa: CASSPWTEDTQYF
v_call: TRBV5-5
d_call: -
j_call: TRBJ2-3
clone_size: -

cdr3_nt: TGTGCCAGCAGCGCAGCAGCTAGCAATCAGCCCCAGCATTTT
cdr3_aa: CASSAAASNQPQHF
v_call: TRBV3-1/TRBV3-2
d_call: -
j_call: TRBJ1-5
clone_size: -

cdr3_nt: TGTGCCAGCAGCGTAGAGGGGGAAGGCACTGAAGCTTTCTTT
cdr3_aa: CASSVEGEGTEAFF
v_call: TRBV9
d_call: -
j_call: TRBJ1-1
clone_size: -

cdr3_nt: TGTGCCAGTAGCCTACTGGGGGAACACAATAATTCACCCCTCCACTTT
cdr3_aa: CASSLLGEHNNSPLHF
v_call: TRBV19
d_call: -
j_call: TRBJ1-6
clone_size: -

cdr3_nt: TGCAGTGCTAGTAGTCAGCCGACTAATGAAAAACTGTTTTTT
cdr3_aa: CSASSQPTNEKLFF
v_call: TRBV20-1
d_call: -
j_call: TRBJ1-4
clone_size: -

cdr3_nt: TGTGCCAGCAGCCCATCCACAGATACGCAGTATTTT
cdr3_aa: CASSPSTDTQYF
v_call: TRBV7-9
d_call: -
j_call: TRBJ2-3
clone_size: -

cdr3_nt: TGTGCCAGTAGTCTCACCATCGATAAAGATACGCAGTATTTT
cdr3_aa: CASSLTIDKDTQYF
v_call: TRBV19
d_call: -
j_call: TRBJ2-3
clone_size: -

cdr3_nt: TGTGCCAGTAGTATCACAGGGGCGGGTAATGAAAAACTGTTTTTT
cdr3_aa: CASSITGAGNEKLFF
v_call: TRBV19
d_call: TRBD1
j_call: TRBJ1-4
clone_size: -

cdr3_nt: TGTGCCAGCAGCCCTAGAGGCGGATCCTACAATTCACCCCTCCACTTT
cdr3_aa: CASSPRGGSYNSPLHF
v_call: TRBV7-9
d_call: -
j_call: TRBJ1-6
clone_size: -

cdr3_nt: TGTGCCAGCGGGGTTTCCTACAATGAGCAGTTCTTC
cdr3_aa: CASGVSYNEQFF
v_call: TRBV9
d_call: -
j_call: TRBJ2-1
clone_size: -

cdr3_nt: TGTGCCAGCAGCGCCCAGACCGGATTGGGCTACACCTTC
cdr3_aa: CASSAQTGLGYTF
v_call: TRBV9
d_call: -
j_call: TRBJ1-2
clone_size: -

cdr3_nt: TGTGCCAGCAGCCCAGAGGTGTTACCAGATACGCAGTATTTT
cdr3_aa: CASSPEVLPDTQYF
v_call: TRBV9
d_call: -
j_call: TRBJ2-3
clone_size: -

cdr3_nt: TGTGCCAGCAGTTACAGGGTCAACACTGAAGCTTTCTTT
cdr3_aa: CASSYRVNTEAFF
v_call: TRBV6-2/TRBV6-3
d_call: -
j_call: TRBJ1-1
clone_size: few

cdr3_nt: TGCGCCAGCAGCTTGGGGGCAGGGGGCTATGGCTACACCTTC
cdr3_aa: CASSLGAGGYGYTF
v_call: TRBV5-1
d_call: TRBD1
j_call: TRBJ1-2
clone_size: -

cdr3_nt: TGTGCCAGCAGTTACAGCCCCCAGGTTCGCACTGAAGCTTTCTTT
cdr3_aa: CASSYSPQVRTEAFF
v_call: TRBV6-2/TRBV6-3
d_call: -
j_call: TRBJ1-1
clone_size: few

cdr3_nt: TGTGCCAGCAGACCCGGGGCAGATACGCAGTATTTT
cdr3_aa: CASRPGADTQYF
v_call: TRBV12-3/TRBV12-4
d_call: -
j_call: TRBJ2-3
clone_size: -

cdr3_nt: TGTGCCAGCAGCCGGACTAGCGGGGATACCGGGGAGCTGTTTTTT
cdr3_aa: CASSRTSGDTGELFF
v_call: TRBV7-3
d_call: TRBD2
j_call: TRBJ2-2
clone_size: -

cdr3_nt: TGTGCCAGCAGCGCCTGGTTTGAGGAGGGCTACACCTTC
cdr3_aa: CASSAWFEEGYTF
v_call: TRBV5-4
d_call: -
j_call: TRBJ1-2
clone_size: -

cdr3_nt: TGCGCCAGCAGCCAAGATTGGCTCGTTTCCTACGAGCAGTACTTC
cdr3_aa: CASSQDWLVSYEQYF
v_call: TRBV4-3
d_call: -
j_call: TRBJ2-7
clone_size: -

cdr3_nt: TGCAGCGTTGAGCCTTTAAGCGGGGTCTACAATGAGCAGTTCTTC
cdr3_aa: CSVEPLSGVYNEQFF
v_call: TRBV29-1
d_call: TRBD2
j_call: TRBJ2-1
clone_size: -

cdr3_nt: TGTGCCAGCAGCCAAGTCCTTTCGGGTCGCGGCTACGGCTCAGATCAGCTCACCGGGGAGCTGTTTTTT
cdr3_aa: CASSQVLSGRGYGSDQLTGELFF
v_call: TRBV14
d_call: -
j_call: TRBJ2-2
clone_size: -

cdr3_nt: TGTGCCAGCAGCTTAGACCGGGGGTCGGGCTACACCTTC
cdr3_aa: CASSLDRGSGYTF
v_call: TRBV11-2
d_call: -
j_call: TRBJ1-2
clone_size: -

cdr3_nt: TGTGCCAGCAGTTTGTTAGCCCCCGATCAGCCCCAGCATTTT
cdr3_aa: CASSLLAPDQPQHF
v_call: TRBV28
d_call: -
j_call: TRBJ1-5
clone_size: once

cdr3_nt: TGTGCCAGCAGCCCTCCGGGACTAGCGGGTTACAATGAGCAGTTCTTC
cdr3_aa: CASSPPGLAGYNEQFF
v_call: TRBV11-2
d_call: TRBD2
j_call: TRBJ2-1
clone_size: -

cdr3_nt: TGTGCCAGCAGCTTAGAGACTAGTGCCGGGGAGCTGTTTTTT
cdr3_aa: CASSLETSAGELFF
v_call: TRBV7-2
d_call: -
j_call: TRBJ2-2
clone_size: -

cdr3_nt: TGTGCCAGCAGCCTCAGCGGACTGCCCCGTGGGGCTTTCTTT
cdr3_aa: CASSLSGLPRGAFF
v_call: TRBV6-5
d_call: -
j_call: TRBJ1-1
clone_size: -

cdr3_nt: TGTGCCAGCAGTGGGTATGGCTACACCTTC
cdr3_aa: CASSGYGYTF
v_call: TRBV28
d_call: -
j_call: TRBJ1-2
clone_size: -

cdr3_nt: TGTGCCAGCAGTTTACGGAATTGGGGCTACGAGCAGTACTTC
cdr3_aa: CASSLRNWGYEQYF
v_call: TRBV27
d_call: -
j_call: TRBJ2-7
clone_size: -

cdr3_nt: TGCGCCAGCAGTAGTGGGTTACGGGAACAAGAGACCCAGTACTTC
cdr3_aa: CASSSGLREQETQYF
v_call: TRBV5-1
d_call: -
j_call: TRBJ2-5
clone_size: -

cdr3_nt: TGTGCCAGTAGTACCTCAGGGACGGGCTACGAGCAGTACTTC
cdr3_aa: CASSTSGTGYEQYF
v_call: TRBV19
d_call: -
j_call: TRBJ2-7
clone_size: medium-sized

cdr3_nt: TGCGCCAGCAGCTTGTCGGGTTTTGGGTCCAATGAGCAGTTCTTC
cdr3_aa: CASSLSGFGSNEQFF
v_call: TRBV5-1
d_call: -
j_call: TRBJ2-1
clone_size: -

cdr3_nt: TGTGCCAGCAGTAGCCAGGGAAACAATGAGCAGTTCTTC
cdr3_aa: CASSSQGNNEQFF
v_call: TRBV6-1
d_call: -
j_call: TRBJ2-1
clone_size: few

cdr3_nt: TGTGCCAGTTCGGGGGGGAGTCAGCCCCAGCATTTT
cdr3_aa: CASSGGSQPQHF
v_call: TRBV28
d_call: -
j_call: TRBJ1-5
clone_size: -

cdr3_nt: TGTGCCAGCAGCCGGAACGCCGGCTCCGTAACCTACGAGCAGTACTTC
cdr3_aa: CASSRNAGSVTYEQYF
v_call: TRBV7-2
d_call: -
j_call: TRBJ2-7
clone_size: -

cdr3_nt: TGTGCCAGCAGCCCACCCCCACAGAAAGTAATGGAAGGTGAAAAACTGTTTTTT
cdr3_aa: CASSPPPQKVMEGEKLFF
v_call: TRBV7-9
d_call: -
j_call: TRBJ1-4
clone_size: -

cdr3_nt: TGTGCTAGTGCCTTGGGGACCACAGGGTCCTACGAGCAGTACTTC
cdr3_aa: CASALGTTGSYEQYF
v_call: TRBV12-5
d_call: -
j_call: TRBJ2-7
clone_size: -

cdr3_nt: TGTGCCAGCAGTTTAGAGGTAGTGGCTTACCTACAGTTCTTC
cdr3_aa: CASSLEVVAYLQFF
v_call: TRBV28
d_call: -
j_call: TRBJ2-1
clone_size: -

cdr3_nt: TGTGCCAGCAGCTATACGCGCAATCAGCCCCAGCATTTT
cdr3_aa: CASSYTRNQPQHF
v_call: TRBV7-2
d_call: -
j_call: TRBJ1-5
clone_size: -

cdr3_nt: TGCGCCACTAAGGGGACAGATCGAGAGACCCAGTACTTC
cdr3_aa: CATKGTDRETQYF
v_call: TRBV10-2
d_call: TRBD1
j_call: TRBJ2-5
clone_size: -

cdr3_nt: TGCAGCGTGACCGGGACAACTATGAACACTGAAGCTTTCTTT
cdr3_aa: CSVTGTTMNTEAFF
v_call: TRBV29-1
d_call: -
j_call: TRBJ1-1
clone_size: -

cdr3_nt: TGTGCCAGCAGCTTAGAGTTTCCGGGGAGCTCCTATAATTCACCCCTCCACTTT
cdr3_aa: CASSLEFPGSSYNSPLHF
v_call: TRBV11-2
d_call: -
j_call: TRBJ1-6
clone_size: -

cdr3_nt: TGTGCCAGTAGTATACTTTCTCCGGTAAATCAGCCCCAGCATTTT
cdr3_aa: CASSILSPVNQPQHF
v_call: TRBV19
d_call: -
j_call: TRBJ1-5
clone_size: -

cdr3_nt: TGTGCCAGCAGTAGGTCAGAAGAAGCTTTCTTT
cdr3_aa: CASSRSEEAFF
v_call: TRBV12-3/TRBV12-4
d_call: -
j_call: TRBJ1-1
clone_size: few

cdr3_nt: TGTGCCAGCAGCTTGGAGCTGACCGGGGAGCTGTTTTTT
cdr3_aa: CASSLELTGELFF
v_call: TRBV7-3
d_call: -
j_call: TRBJ2-2
clone_size: -

cdr3_nt: TGTGCCAGTAGTCAGGACAGGGGCGGTAGCTATGGCTACACCTTC
cdr3_aa: CASSQDRGGSYGYTF
v_call: TRBV19
d_call: TRBD1
j_call: TRBJ1-2
clone_size: -

cdr3_nt: TGTGCCAGCAGTCTGCGGGGGCGCCAAGAGACCCAGTACTTC
cdr3_aa: CASSLRGRQETQYF
v_call: TRBV7-8
d_call: -
j_call: TRBJ2-5
clone_size: -

cdr3_nt: TGTGCCAGCAGCGGGTTGGCAGATACGCAGTATTTT
cdr3_aa: CASSGLADTQYF
v_call: TRBV5-8
d_call: -
j_call: TRBJ2-3
clone_size: -

cdr3_nt: TGCGCCAGCAGCCAAGAACGCAGCGGCAGGGGGCCGGAAGGCTACACCTTC
cdr3_aa: CASSQERSGRGPEGYTF
v_call: TRBV4-1
d_call: TRBD1
j_call: TRBJ1-2
clone_size: -

cdr3_nt: TGTGCCAGCAGCTTAGCTCGGTGGGGTTCGTTTGGCTACACCTTC
cdr3_aa: CASSLARWGSFGYTF
v_call: TRBV7-9
d_call: -
j_call: TRBJ1-2
clone_size: -

cdr3_nt: TGTGCCAGCAGTTTGTCACAGGGTGTCGGCTACACCTTC
cdr3_aa: CASSLSQGVGYTF
v_call: TRBV12-3/TRBV12-4
d_call: -
j_call: TRBJ1-2
clone_size: -